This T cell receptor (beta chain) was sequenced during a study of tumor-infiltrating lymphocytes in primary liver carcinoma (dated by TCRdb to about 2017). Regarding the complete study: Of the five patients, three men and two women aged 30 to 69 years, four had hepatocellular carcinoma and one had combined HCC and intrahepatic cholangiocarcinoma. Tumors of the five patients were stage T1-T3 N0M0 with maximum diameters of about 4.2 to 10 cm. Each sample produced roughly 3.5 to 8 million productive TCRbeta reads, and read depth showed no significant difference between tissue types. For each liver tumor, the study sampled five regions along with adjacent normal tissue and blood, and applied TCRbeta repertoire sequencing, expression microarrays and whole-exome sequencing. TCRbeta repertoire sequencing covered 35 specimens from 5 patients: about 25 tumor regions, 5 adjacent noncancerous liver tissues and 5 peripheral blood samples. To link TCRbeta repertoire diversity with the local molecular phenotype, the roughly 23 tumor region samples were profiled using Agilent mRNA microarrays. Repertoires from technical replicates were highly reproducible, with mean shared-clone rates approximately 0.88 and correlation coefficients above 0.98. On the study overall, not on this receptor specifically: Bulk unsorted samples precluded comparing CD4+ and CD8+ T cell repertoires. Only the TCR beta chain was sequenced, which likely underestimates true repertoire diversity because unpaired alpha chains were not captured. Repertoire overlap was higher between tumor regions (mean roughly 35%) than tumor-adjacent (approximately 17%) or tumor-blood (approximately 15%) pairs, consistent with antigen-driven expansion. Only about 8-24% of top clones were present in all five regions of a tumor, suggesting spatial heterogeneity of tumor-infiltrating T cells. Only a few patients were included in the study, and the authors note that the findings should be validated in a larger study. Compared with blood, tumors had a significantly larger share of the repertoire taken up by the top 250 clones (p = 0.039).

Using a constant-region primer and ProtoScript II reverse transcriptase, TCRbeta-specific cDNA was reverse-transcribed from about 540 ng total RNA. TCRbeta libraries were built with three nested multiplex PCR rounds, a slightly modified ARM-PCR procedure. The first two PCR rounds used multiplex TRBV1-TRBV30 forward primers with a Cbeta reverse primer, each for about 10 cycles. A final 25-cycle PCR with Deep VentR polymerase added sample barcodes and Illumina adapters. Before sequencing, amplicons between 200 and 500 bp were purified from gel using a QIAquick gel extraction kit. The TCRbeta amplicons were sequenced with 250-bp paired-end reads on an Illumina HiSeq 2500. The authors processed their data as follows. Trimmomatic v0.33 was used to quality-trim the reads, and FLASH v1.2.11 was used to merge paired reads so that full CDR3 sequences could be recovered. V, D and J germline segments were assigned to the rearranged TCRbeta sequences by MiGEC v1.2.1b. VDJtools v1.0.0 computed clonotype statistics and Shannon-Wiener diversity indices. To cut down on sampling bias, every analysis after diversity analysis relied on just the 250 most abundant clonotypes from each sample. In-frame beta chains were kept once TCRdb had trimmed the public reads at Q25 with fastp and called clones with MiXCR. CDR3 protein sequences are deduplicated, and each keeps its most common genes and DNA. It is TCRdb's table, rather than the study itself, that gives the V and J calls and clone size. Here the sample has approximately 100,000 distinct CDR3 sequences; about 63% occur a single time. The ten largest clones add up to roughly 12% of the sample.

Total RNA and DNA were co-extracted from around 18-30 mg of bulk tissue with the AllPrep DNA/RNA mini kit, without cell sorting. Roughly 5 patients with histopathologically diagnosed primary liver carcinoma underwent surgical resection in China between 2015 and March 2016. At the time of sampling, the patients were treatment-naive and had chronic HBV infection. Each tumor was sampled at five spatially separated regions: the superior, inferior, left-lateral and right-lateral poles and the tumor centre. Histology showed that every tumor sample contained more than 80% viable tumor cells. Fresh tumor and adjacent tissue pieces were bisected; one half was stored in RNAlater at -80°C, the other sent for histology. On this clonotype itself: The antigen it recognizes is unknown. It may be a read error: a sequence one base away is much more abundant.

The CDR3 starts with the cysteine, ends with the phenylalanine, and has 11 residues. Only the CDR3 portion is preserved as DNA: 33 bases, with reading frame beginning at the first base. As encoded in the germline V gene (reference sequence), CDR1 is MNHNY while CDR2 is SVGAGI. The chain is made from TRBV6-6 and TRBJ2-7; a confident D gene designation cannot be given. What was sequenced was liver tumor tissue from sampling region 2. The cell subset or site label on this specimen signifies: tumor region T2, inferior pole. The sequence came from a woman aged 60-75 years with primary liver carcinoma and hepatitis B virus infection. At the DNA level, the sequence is TGTGCCGGCAGTTACAGTAATGGGCAGTACTTC. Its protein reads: CAGSYSNGQYF.